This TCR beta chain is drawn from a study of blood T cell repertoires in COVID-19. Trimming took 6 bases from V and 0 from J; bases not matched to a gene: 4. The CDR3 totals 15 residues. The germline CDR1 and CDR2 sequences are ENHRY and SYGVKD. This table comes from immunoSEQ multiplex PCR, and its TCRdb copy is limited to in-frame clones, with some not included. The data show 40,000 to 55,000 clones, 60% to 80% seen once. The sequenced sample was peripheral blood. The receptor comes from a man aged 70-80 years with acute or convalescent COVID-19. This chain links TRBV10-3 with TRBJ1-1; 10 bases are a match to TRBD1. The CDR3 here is CAIRKGTGVNTEAFF. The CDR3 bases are TGTGCCATCAGAAAAGGGACAGGGGTGAACACTGAAGCTTTCTTT.